This TCR beta chain derives from a study of cytomegalovirus exposure and HLA in healthy donors. Study outcomes and limitations: HLA allele associations emerged for under 20,000 TCR beta sequences in a later analysis, at 0.05 false discovery rate.

Remarks on this clone: The target antigen is unknown.

The V gene's germline CDR1 is SGHVS and CDR2 FNYEAQ. Trimming cost V 4 bases and J 2 bases; bases outside gene matches: 7. This CDR3 is built from 15 residues. It was with 60 Vbeta and 13 Jbeta primers that the PCR ran. Data came from immunoSEQ multiplex PCR; TCRdb stores just in-frame clones and leaves some out. Among some 140,000 clones listed, over 65% were seen once. The TCR was taken from a man aged 35-49 years in good health and CMV-seronegative. Source material: PBMCs. The gene calls are TRBV7-6 and TRBJ2-7, with 8 nucleotides matching TRBD1. CDR3: CASSSEPGQAYEQYF. The CDR3 DNA sequence: TGTGCCAGCAGCTCCGAGCCGGGACAGGCCTACGAGCAGTACTTC. The entire variable domain, with the rest obtained from reference TRBV7-6 and TRBJ2-7, is as follows: GAGVSQSPRYKVTKRGQDVALRCDPISGHVSLYWYRQALGQGPEFLTYFNYEAQQDKSGLPNDRFSAERPEGSISTLTIQRTEQRDSAMYRCASSSEPGQAYEQYFGPGTRLTVT.